This T cell receptor beta chain stems from a study of cytomegalovirus exposure and HLA in healthy donors. General study findings and limits: The classifier, whose performance was assessed in both the original and validation cohorts, reportedly diagnosed cytomegalovirus status with high specificity and sensitivity. It was confirmed in vitro that a few of the CMV-associated chains were specific for CMV antigens. The finding came from a later analysis; first-cohort TCR clusters tended to co-occur in the 90 to 150 validation repertoires.

The donors were members of the validation cohort comprising 120 subjects, separate from the approximately 670-subject first cohort. The assay was immunoSEQ multiplex PCR, and TCRdb's table has in-frame clones only and misses some. The repertoire holds 150,000 to 160,000 clones, with around 88% as singletons. Worth noting for this clone: Its antigen remains unknown.

V lost 5 bases and J 2 bases, leaving 18 bases between the germline ends. The CDR3 is made up of 16 amino acids. CDR1 SGHTA and CDR2 FQGNSA come from the germline V gene. The chain links TRBV7-2 to TRBJ1-2, with D unclear. This receptor was obtained from a man between 18 and 29 years old in good health and CMV-seropositive. Sequenced input: PBMCs. In DNA form, the CDR3 reads TGTGCCAGCAGCCGTGGCCCCGGGCGGGAAAACTATGGCTACACCTTC. Translating gives CASSRGPGRENYGYTF.